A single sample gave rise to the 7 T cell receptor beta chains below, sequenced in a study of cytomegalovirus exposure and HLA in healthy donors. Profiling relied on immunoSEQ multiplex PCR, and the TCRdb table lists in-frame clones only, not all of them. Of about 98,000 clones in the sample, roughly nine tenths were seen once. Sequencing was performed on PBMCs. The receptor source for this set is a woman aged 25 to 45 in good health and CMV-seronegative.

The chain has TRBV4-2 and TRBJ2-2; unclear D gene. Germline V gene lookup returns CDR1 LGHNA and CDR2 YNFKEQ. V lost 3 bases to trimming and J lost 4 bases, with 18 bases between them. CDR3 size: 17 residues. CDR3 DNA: TGTGCCAGCAGCCAGCAGTCCGGCGGCTCCTCCACCGGGGAGCTGTTTTTT. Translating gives CASSQQSGGSSTGELFF.

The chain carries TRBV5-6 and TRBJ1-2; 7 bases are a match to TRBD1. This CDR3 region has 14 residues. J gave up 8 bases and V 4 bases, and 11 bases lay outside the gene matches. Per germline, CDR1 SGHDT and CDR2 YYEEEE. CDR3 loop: CASSTLTGDWGYTF. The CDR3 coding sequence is TGTGCCAGCAGCACCTTAACAGGGGATTGGGGCTACACCTTC.

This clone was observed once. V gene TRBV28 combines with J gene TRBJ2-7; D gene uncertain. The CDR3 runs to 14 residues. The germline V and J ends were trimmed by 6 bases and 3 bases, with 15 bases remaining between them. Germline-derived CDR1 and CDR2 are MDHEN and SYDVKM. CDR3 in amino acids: CASSMTVGSYEQYF. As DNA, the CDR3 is TGTGCCAGCAGCATGACTGTCGGTAGCTACGAGCAGTACTTC.

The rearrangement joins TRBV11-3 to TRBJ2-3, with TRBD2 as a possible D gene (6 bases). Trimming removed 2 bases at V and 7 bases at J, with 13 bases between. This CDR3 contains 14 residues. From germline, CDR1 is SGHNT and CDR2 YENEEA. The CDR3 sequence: CASSLTGVLNTQYF. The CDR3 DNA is TGTGCCAGCAGCTTAACGGGAGTGTTAAATACGCAGTATTTT.

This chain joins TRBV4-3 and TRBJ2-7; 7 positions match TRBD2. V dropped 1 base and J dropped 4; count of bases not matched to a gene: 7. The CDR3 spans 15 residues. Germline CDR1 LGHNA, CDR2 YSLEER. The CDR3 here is CASSQVRQGGYEQYF. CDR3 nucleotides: TGCGCCAGCAGCCAAGTGCGCCAGGGAGGGTACGAGCAGTACTTC.

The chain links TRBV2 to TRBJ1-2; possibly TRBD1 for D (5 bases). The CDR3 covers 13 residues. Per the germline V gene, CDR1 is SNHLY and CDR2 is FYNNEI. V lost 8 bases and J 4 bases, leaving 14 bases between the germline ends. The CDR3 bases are TGTGCCAGCTCCGCCGGGGGGAGCTATGGCTACACCTTC. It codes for CASSAGGSYGYTF.

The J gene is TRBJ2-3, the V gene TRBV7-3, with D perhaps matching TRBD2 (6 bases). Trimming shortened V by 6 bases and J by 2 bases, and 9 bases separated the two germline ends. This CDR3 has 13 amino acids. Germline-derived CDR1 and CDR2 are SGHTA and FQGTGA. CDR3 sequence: CASRAGSTDTQYF. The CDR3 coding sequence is TGTGCCAGCAGGGCGGGGTCCACAGATACGCAGTATTTT.